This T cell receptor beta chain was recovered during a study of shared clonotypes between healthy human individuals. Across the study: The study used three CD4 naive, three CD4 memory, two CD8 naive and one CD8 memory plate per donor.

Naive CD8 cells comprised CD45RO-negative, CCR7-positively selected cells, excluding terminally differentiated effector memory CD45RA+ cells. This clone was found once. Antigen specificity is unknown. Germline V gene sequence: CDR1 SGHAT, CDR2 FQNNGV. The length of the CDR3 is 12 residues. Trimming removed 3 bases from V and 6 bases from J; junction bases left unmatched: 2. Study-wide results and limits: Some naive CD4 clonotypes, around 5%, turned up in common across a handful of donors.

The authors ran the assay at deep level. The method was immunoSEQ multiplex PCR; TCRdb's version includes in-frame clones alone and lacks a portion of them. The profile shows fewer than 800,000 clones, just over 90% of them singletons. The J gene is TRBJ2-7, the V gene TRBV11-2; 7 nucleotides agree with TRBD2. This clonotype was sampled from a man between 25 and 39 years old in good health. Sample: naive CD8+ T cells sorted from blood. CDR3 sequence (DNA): TGTGCCAGCAGCTTCGCGGGAGCCGAGCAGTACTTC. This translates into CASSFAGAEQYF.